Presented here are 11 T cell receptor beta chains from one specimen sequenced in a study of blood T cells in healthy people across ages. A second PCR, run for roughly 7 to 11 cycles, used a sample-barcoded 5' primer plus a J-beta primer mix. A single record per CDR3 protein comes from TCRdb applying MiXCR to the 5' RACE reads. The sample has fewer than 2 million distinct CDR3 sequences, about two fifths seen once. Sequencing used blood. All receptors derive from a human donor in good health.

In this sample, this clonotype turned up a few times. This rearrangement joins TRBV11-3 to TRBJ1-2, with D unclear. Trimming left V 1 base short and J 1 base short, with 13 bases between. Germline CDR1 reads SGHNT; CDR2 reads YENEEA. This CDR3 has 16 residues. In nucleotides, the CDR3 is TGTGCCAGCAGCTTAGTATGGGCCGCAAGTAACTATGGCTACACCTTC. As protein: CASSLVWAASNYGYTF.

This clonotype was counted between two and nine times. This sequence joins TRBV4-1 and TRBJ2-1; D not certain. V gave up 4 bases and J gave up 0 bases, with 13 bases separating them. Germline CDR1 and CDR2: MGHRA and YSYEKL. The CDR3 is made up of 16 amino acids. The CDR3 here is CASSLVTVGSYNEQFF. CDR3 sequence (DNA): TGCGCCAGCAGCCTGGTGACCGTGGGCTCCTACAATGAGCAGTTCTTC.

The chain couples TRBV7-2 to TRBJ2-7; 7 nucleotides match TRBD2. V gave up 5 bases and J gave up 4 bases; unmatched junction bases: 14. Per germline, CDR1 SGHTA and CDR2 FQGNSA. The CDR3 sequence is 16 residues long. The CDR3 sequence: CASSRQLEAGLYEQYF. The CDR3 region has the DNA TGTGCCAGCAGCCGACAGTTGGAGGCGGGACTATACGAGCAGTACTTC.

The chain combines TRBV20-1 with TRBJ2-5; the D gene could be TRBD1 or TRBD2 (7 bases each). Deletions cut 2 bases from V and 3 bases from J, with 10 bases between. Germline CDR1 reads DFQATT; CDR2 reads SNEGSKA (reference sequence). There are 13 residues in the CDR3. The CDR3 spells CSARQGGKETQYF. Here the CDR3 DNA reads TGCAGTGCTAGACAGGGGGGGAAAGAGACCCAGTACTTC.

Turning to this clonotype: This CDR3 fails to terminate in the conserved phenylalanine or tryptophan, so it likely reflects a read error. V gene TRBV20-1 combines with J gene TRBJ1-2; D is uncertain. The CDR3 runs to 13 residues. V lost 6 bases, J lost 6 bases, and 17 bases lay in between. Germline loops: CDR1 DFQATT, CDR2 SNEGSKA (reference sequence). CDR3 loop: CSAPVGSSDGYTV. The DNA of the CDR3 is TGCAGTGCCCCCGTGGGGAGTAGTGATGGCTACACCGTC.

This clonotype was seen a few times. The chain carries TRBV20-1 and TRBJ2-2; D is perhaps TRBD1 or TRBD2 (5 bases each). Germline CDR1 DFQATT, CDR2 SNEGSKA (reference sequence). Trimming removed 2 bases from V and 2 bases from J, with 15 bases in between. This CDR3 contains 16 residues. The CDR3 here is CSARSGPRGNTGELFF. The DNA of the CDR3 is TGCAGTGCTAGATCGGGACCCCGAGGCAACACCGGGGAGCTGTTTTTT.

This clonotype came up many times. A much larger clone lies a single base off, so this may be a read error. The chain uses TRBV6-5 and TRBJ2-2, with 12 bases matching TRBD2. The CDR3 totals 15 residues. CDR1 and CDR2 from the germline V gene are MNHEY and SVGAGI. Here the CDR3 DNA reads TGTGCCAGCTTTGGACTAGCGGGAAACACCGGGGAGCGGTTTTTT. Translated, it gives CASFGLAGNTGERFF.

Only a few counts were recorded for this clonotype. The CDR3: CASSQTGVGDTQYF. The CDR3 bases are TGTGCCAGCAGCCAGACAGGGGTTGGGGATACGCAGTATTTT. The chain links TRBV3-1 to TRBJ2-3, with 8 bases that match TRBD1. This CDR3 comprises 14 residues. The germline V gene encodes CDR1 LGHDT and CDR2 YNNKEL (reference sequence). The ends lost 3 bases at V and 6 bases at J; junction bases unmatched: 5.

This clonotype was observed a few times. The chain has TRBV24-1 and TRBJ2-1; D is perhaps TRBD2 (6 bases). The CDR3 runs to 13 residues. CDR1 is KGHDR and CDR2 is SFDVKD in the germline V gene. V was clipped by 1 base and J by 8 bases, with 8 bases between them. The CDR3 protein is CATSDFSGDEQFF. The CDR3 coding sequence is TGTGCCACCAGTGATTTTTCGGGGGATGAGCAGTTCTTC.

This clonotype appeared a few times. The chain combines TRBV7-8 with TRBJ2-5; D gene ambiguous. Trimming cost V 4 bases and J 5 bases, with 11 bases left between them. The germline CDR1 and CDR2 sequences are SGHVS and FQNEAQ. The CDR3 spans 13 residues. Written as DNA, the CDR3 is TGTGCCAGCAGCTCCCGGGTTTGGGAGACCCAGTACTTC. As protein: CASSSRVWETQYF.

This clonotype turned up a few times. The rearrangement links TRBV27 to TRBJ1-5; D unresolved. Trimming took 5 bases from V and 2 from J, leaving 10 bases between them. The length of the CDR3 is 14 residues. CDR1 and CDR2 from the germline V gene are MNHEY and SMNVEV (reference sequence). The CDR3 is CASSRGSGNQPQHF. CDR3 in DNA: TGTGCCAGCAGTCGTGGGAGTGGCAATCAGCCCCAGCATTTT.